Given below is one T cell receptor (beta chain) in context. In the study's own analysis: Filtering differed since immunoSEQ provided only junctions, with no quality scores. Profiling relied on immunoSEQ multiplex PCR, and the TCRdb table lists in-frame clones only, not all of them. The D gene and trimming were derived from the DNA, and the V and J assignments and clone size from that table. Among about 990,000 clones listed, roughly 74% were seen once. CDR1 and CDR2 from the germline V gene are SGHAT and FQDESV (reference sequence). Between the trimmed V and J ends, which lost 5 bases and 2 bases, there was a span of 16 bases. CDR3 length equals 16 residues. The sample comes from a study of shared clonotypes between healthy human individuals.

Specimen: memory CD4+ T cells from PBMCs. As for subset: CD45RA-negative fraction. The rearrangement joins TRBV11-1 to TRBJ2-1, with D possibly being TRBD1 or TRBD2 (6 bases each). This TCR was sampled from a man aged 18 to 29 in good health. Some clones in this sample may be carry-over from other donors' samples. This CDR3 reads CASSQGGSGTYNEQFF. CDR3 nucleotides: TGTGCCAGCAGCCAAGGGGGGAGCGGAACCTACAATGAGCAGTTCTTC.